This note documents a single TCR beta chain sequence. This table comes from immunoSEQ multiplex PCR, and its TCRdb copy is limited to in-frame clones, with some not included. The sample lists more than 95,000 clones, approximately 92% occurring once. Per the germline V gene, CDR1 is SGHVS and CDR2 is FNYEAQ. V was clipped by 5 bases and J by 2 bases, with 14 bases between them. The CDR3 has 15 amino acids. This sample was included in a study of control samples from healthy donors and cancer patients. The chain has TRBV7-6 and TRBJ2-3, with no clear D. The sample was PBMCs. The origin of this receptor is a man older than 75 with head and neck cancer. The CDR3 DNA follows: TGTGCCAGCAGCCCCCCCGGAGTAGACACAGATACGCAGTATTTT. It yields the protein CASSPPGVDTDTQYF.